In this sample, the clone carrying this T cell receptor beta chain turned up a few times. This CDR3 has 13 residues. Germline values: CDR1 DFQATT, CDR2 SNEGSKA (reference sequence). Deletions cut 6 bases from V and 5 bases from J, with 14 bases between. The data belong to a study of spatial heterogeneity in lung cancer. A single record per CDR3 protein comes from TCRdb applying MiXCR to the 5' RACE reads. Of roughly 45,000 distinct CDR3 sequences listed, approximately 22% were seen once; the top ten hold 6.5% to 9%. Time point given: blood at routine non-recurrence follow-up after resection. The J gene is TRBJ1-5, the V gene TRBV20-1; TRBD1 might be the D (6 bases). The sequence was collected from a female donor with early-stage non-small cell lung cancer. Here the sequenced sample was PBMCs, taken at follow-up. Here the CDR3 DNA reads TGCAGTGCCTTAACAGGGTTCTATCAGCCCCAGCATTTT. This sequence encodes CSALTGFYQPQHF.